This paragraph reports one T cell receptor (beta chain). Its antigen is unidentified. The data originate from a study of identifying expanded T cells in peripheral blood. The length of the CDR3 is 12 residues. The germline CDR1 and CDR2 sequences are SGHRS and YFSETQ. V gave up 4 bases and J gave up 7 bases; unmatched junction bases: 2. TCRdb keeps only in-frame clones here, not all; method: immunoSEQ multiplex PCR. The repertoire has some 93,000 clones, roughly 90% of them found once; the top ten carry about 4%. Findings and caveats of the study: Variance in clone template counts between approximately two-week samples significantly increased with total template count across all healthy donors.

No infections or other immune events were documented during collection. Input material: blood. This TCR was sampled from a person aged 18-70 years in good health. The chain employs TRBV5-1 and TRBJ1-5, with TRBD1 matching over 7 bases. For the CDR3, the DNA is TGCGCCAGCAGCCCGACAGGGCAGCCCCAGCATTTT. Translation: CASSPTGQPQHF.